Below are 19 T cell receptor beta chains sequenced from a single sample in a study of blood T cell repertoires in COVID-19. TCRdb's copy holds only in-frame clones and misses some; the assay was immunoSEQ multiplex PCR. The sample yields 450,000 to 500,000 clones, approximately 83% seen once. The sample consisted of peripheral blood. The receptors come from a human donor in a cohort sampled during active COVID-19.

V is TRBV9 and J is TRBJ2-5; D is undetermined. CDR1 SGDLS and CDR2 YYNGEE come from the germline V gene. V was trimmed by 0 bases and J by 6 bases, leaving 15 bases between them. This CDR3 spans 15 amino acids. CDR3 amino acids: CASSVGGEVSQTQYF. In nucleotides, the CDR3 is TGTGCCAGCAGCGTAGGAGGTGAGGTTTCACAGACCCAGTACTTC. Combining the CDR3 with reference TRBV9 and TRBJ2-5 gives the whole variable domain DSGVTQTPKHLITATGQRVTLRCSPRSGDLSVYWYQQSLDQGLQFLIQYYNGEERAKGNILERFSAQQFPDLHSELNLSSLELGDSALYFCASSVGGEVSQTQYFGPGTRLLVL.

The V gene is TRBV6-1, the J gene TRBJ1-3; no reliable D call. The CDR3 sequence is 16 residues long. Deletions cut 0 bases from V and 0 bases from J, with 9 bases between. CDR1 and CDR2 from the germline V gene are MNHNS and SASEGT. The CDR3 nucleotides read TGTGCCAGCAGTGAAGCCTTACTTGCCTCTGGAAACACCATATATTTT. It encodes CASSEALLASGNTIYF.

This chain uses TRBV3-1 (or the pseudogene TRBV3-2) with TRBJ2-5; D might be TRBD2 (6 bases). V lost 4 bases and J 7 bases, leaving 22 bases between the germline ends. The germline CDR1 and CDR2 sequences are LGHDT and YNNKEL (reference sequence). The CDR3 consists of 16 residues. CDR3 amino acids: CASSRDGTLAFGTQYF. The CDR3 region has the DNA TGTGCCAGCAGCCGCGACGGGACTCTGGCCTTCGGGACCCAGTACTTC.

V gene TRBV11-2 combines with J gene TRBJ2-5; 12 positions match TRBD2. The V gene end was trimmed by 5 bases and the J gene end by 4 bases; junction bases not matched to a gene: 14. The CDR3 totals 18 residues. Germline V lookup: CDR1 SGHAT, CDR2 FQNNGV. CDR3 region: CASSLQRRLAGAPETQYF. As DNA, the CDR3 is TGTGCCAGCAGCCTCCAAAGAAGACTAGCGGGAGCCCCAGAGACCCAGTACTTC.

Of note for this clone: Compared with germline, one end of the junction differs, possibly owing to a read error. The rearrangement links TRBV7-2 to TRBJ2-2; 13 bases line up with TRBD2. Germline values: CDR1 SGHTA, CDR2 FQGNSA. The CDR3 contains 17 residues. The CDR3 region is CASRLWGLAGRTGELFF. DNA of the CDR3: TGTGCCAGCCGCTTGTGGGGACTAGCGGGAAGGACCGGGGAGCTGTTTTTT.

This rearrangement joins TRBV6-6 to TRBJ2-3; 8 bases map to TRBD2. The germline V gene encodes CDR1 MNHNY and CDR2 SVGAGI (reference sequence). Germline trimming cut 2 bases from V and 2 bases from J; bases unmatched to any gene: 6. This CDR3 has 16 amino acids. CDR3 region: CASSYGPAGVTDTQYF. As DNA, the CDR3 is TGTGCCAGCAGTTACGGTCCAGCGGGGGTCACAGATACGCAGTATTTT.

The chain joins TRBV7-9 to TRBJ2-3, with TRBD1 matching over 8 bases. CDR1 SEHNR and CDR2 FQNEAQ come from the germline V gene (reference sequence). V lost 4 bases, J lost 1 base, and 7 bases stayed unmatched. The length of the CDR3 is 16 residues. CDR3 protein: CASSSSDRAGTDTQYF. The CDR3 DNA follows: TGTGCCAGCAGCTCCTCGGACAGGGCCGGCACAGATACGCAGTATTTT.

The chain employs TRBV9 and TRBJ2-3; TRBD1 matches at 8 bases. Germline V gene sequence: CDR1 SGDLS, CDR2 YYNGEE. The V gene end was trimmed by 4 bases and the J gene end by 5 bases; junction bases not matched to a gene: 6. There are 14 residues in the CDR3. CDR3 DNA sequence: TGTGCCAGCAGCAATGACAGGGGCGAAGATACGCAGTATTTT. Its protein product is CASSNDRGEDTQYF. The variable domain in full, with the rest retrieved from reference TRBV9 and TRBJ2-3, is DSGVTQTPKHLITATGQRVTLRCSPRSGDLSVYWYQQSLDQGLQFLIQYYNGEERAKGNILERFSAQQFPDLHSELNLSSLELGDSALYFCASSNDRGEDTQYFGPGTRLTVL.

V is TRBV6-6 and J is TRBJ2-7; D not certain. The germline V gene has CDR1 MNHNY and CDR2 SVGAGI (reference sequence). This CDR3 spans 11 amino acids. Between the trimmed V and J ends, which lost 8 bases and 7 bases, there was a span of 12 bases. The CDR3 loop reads CASGTPREQYF. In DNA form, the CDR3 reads TGTGCCAGCGGTACCCCGCGGGAGCAGTACTTC.

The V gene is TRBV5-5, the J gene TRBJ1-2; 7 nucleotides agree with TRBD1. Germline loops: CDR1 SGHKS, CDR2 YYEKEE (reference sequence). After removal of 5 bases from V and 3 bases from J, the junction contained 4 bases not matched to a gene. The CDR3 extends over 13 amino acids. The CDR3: CASSRDSYYGYTF. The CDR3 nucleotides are TGTGCCAGCAGTCGGGACAGCTACTATGGCTACACCTTC.

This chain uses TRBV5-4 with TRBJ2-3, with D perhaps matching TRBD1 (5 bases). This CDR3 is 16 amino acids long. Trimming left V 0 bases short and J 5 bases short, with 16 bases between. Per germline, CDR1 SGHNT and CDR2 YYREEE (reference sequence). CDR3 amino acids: CASSLDSRQNQDTQYF. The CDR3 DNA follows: TGTGCCAGCAGCTTGGATAGCCGACAGAATCAAGATACGCAGTATTTT.

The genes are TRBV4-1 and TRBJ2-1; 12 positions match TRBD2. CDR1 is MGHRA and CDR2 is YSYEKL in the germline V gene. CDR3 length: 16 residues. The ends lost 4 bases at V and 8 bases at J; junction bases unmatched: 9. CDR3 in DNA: TGCGCCAGCAGCCGTCGACTAGCGGGAGACTCGGATGAGCAGTTCTTC. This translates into CASSRRLAGDSDEQFF.

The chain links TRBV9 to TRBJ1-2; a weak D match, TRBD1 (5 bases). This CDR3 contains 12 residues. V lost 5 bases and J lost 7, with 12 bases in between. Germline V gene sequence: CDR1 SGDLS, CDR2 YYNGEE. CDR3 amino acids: CASSSGLGGYTF. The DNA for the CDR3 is TGTGCCAGCAGTTCAGGGTTAGGTGGCTACACCTTC.

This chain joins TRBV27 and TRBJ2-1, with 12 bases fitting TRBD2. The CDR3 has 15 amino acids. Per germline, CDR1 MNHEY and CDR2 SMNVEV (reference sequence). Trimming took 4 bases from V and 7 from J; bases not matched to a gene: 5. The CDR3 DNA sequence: TGTGCCAGCAGTTCCCGGCTAGCGGGAGGGAATGAGCAGTTCTTC. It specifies CASSSRLAGGNEQFF.

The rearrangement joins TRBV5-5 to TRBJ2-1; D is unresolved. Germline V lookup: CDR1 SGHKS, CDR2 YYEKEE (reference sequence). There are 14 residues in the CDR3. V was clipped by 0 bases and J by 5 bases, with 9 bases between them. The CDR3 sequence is CASSLESHHNEQFF. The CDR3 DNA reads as TGTGCCAGCAGCTTGGAGTCACACCACAATGAGCAGTTCTTC.

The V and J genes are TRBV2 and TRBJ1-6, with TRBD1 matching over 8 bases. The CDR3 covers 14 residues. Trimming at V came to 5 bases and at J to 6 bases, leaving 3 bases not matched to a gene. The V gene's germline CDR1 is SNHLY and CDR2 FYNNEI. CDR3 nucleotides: TGTGCCAGCAGTCCACAGGGGGGTAATTCACCCCTCCACTTT. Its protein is CASSPQGGNSPLHF.

CDR3 in amino acids: CASSNSPGQNKQYF. The CDR3 coding sequence is TGTGCCAGTAGTAATAGCCCGGGACAAAACAAGCAGTACTTC. This rearrangement joins TRBV19 to TRBJ2-7; D perhaps matches TRBD1 (6 bases). There are 14 residues in the CDR3. CDR1 and CDR2 (germline): LNHDA, SQIVND (reference sequence). V lost 4 bases, J lost 8 bases, and 18 bases lay in between.

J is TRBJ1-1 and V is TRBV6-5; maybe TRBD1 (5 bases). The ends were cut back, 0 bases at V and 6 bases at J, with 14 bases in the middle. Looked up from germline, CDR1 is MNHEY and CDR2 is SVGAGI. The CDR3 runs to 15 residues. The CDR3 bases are TGTGCCAGCAGTTACTCTACTGGGGGGTATGCTGAAGCTTTCTTT. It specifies CASSYSTGGYAEAFF.

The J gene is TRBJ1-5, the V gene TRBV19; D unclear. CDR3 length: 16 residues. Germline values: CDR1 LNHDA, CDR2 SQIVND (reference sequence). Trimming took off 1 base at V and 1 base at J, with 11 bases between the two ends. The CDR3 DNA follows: TGTGCCAGTAGTATAGGTGCGGCTATAAGCAATCAGCCCCAGCATTTT. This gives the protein CASSIGAAISNQPQHF. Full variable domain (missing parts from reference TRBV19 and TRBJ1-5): DGGITQSPKYLFRKEGQNVTLSCEQNLNHDAMYWYRQDPGQGLRLIYYSQIVNDFQKGDIAEGYSVSREKKESFPLTVTSAQKNPTAFYLCASSIGAAISNQPQHFGDGTRLSIL.